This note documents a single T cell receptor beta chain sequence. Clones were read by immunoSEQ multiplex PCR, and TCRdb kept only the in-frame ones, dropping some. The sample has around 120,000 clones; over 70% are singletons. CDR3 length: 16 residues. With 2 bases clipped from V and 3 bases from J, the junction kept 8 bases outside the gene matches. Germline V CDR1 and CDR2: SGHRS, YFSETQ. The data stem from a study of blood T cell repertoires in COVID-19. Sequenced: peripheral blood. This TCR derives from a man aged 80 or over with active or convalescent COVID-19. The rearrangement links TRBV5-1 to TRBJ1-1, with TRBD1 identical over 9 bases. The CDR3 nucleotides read TGCGCCAGCAGCTTAGAACCGGGACAGGGTCACACTGAAGCTTTCTTT. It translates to CASSLEPGQGHTEAFF.